This TCR beta chain originates from a study of T-cell reconstitution after alpha-beta-depleted transplantation in children. Researchers prepared the TCRbeta library using unique molecular identifiers, the study reports. Using its own MiXCR run on the PCR reads, TCRdb lists one record per CDR3 protein. The sample holds approximately 270,000 distinct CDR3 sequences, more than 20% seen once. A note on this clonotype: Its specificity is unknown.

J lost 3 bases, V lost 0 bases, and 11 bases had no gene match. The CDR3 is 18 amino acids. Germline CDR1 LNHDA, CDR2 SQIVND (reference sequence). Regarding the study as a whole: Reportedly, alpha-beta T cells present about two months post-transplant originated from several hundred expanded clones of graft origin.

The source is a female patient aged 2 to 10 who had a stem cell transplant for congenital amegakaryocytic thrombocytopenia, so the T cells may come from the graft donor. The chain uses TRBV19 and TRBJ2-1; 7 bases are shared with TRBD2. The sequencing here drew on PBMCs, mostly from graft donor cells, taken 360 days after TCRalphabeta/CD19-depleted stem cell transplant. In nucleotides, the CDR3 is TGTGCCAGTAGTATAGATCTTATCCTGGGGGGGTTCTACAATGAGCAGTTCTTC. Its protein product is CASSIDLILGGFYNEQFF.